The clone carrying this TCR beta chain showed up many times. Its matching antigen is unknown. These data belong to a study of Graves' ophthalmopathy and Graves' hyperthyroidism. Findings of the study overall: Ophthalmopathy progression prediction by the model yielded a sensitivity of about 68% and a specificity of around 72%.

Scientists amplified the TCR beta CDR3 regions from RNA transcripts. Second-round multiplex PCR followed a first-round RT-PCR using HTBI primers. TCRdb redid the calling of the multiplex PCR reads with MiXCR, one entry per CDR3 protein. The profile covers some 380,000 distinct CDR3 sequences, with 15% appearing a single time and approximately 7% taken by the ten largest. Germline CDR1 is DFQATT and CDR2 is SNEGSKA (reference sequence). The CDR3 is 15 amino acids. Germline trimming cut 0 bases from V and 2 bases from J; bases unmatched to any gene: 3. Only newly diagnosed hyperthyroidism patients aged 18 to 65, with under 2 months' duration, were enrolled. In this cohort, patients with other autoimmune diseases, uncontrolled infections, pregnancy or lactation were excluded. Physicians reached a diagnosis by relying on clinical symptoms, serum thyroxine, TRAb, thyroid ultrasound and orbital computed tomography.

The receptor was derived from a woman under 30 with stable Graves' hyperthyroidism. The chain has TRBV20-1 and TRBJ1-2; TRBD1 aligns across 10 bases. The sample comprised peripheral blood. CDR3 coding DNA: TGCAGTGCTAGAGACCGGGACAGGGGAAACTATGGCTACACCTTC. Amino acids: CSARDRDRGNYGYTF.